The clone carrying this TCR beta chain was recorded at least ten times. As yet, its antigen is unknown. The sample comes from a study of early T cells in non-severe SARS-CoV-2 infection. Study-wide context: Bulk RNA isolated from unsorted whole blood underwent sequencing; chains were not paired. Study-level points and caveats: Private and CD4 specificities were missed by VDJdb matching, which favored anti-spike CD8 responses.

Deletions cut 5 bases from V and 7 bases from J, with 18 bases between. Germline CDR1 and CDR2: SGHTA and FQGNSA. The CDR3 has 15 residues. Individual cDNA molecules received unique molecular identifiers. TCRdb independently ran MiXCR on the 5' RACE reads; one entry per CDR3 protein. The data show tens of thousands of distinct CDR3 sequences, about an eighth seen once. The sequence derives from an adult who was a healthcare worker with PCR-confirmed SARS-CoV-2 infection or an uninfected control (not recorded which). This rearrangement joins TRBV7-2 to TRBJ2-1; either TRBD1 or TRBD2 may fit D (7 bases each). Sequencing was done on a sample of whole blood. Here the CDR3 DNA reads TGTGCCAGCAGCCGGCAGGGGGGGCCTTGGAATGAGCAGTTCTTC. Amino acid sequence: CASSRQGGPWNEQFF.